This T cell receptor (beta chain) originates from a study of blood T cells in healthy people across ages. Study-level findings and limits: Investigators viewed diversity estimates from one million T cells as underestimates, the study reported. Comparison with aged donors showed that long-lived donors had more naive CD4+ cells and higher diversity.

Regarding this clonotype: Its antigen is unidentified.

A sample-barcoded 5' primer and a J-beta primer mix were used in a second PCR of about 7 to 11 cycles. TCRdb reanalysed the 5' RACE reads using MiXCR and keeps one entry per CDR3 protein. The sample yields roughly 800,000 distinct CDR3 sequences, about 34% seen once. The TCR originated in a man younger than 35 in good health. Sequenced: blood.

The CDR3 nucleotides are TGTGCCAGCAGGCATGAACAGGGGGGTCAGCCCCAGCATTTT. This encodes CASRHEQGGQPQHF. The V call is TRBV2, the J call TRBJ1-5; 8 bases match TRBD1. This CDR3 has 14 residues. Germline V gene data show CDR1 as SNHLY and CDR2 as FYNNEI. Trimming at V came to 6 bases and at J to 6 bases, leaving 7 bases not matched to a gene.